These T cell receptor beta chains were read from a single sample in a study of blood T cell repertoires in COVID-19. The method was immunoSEQ multiplex PCR; TCRdb's version includes in-frame clones alone and lacks a portion of them. The sample records 250,000 to 350,000 clones, about 92% being singletons. Sequences were obtained from PBMCs or T cells enriched from blood (not recorded which). The origin of the receptors is a man aged 60 to 75 who had recovered from COVID-19. The conserved cysteine and the conserved F or W are not part of the CDR3 here.

V gene,J gene,CDR3 protein
TRBV7-2,TRBJ1-4,ASSEGQGRHATNEKLF
TRBV30,TRBJ1-5,AWSGSGNQPQH
TRBV7-3,TRBJ1-2,ASSPQGGILNYGYT
TRBV24-1,TRBJ1-3,ATESDSGNTIY
TRBV24-1,TRBJ2-5,ATSDFGQGQETQY
TRBV27,TRBJ1-2,ASGWSLNYGYT
TRBV30,TRBJ2-3,AWSARQGMRDTQY
TRBV18,TRBJ1-1,ASSGGQGNTEAF
TRBV9,TRBJ2-3,ASSVFRGGVADTQY
TRBV30,TRBJ2-1,AWTPGLDGNEQF
TRBV7-9,TRBJ2-7,ASSTRTGGEDEQY
TRBV10-3,TRBJ2-1,AISEGPGQGNNEQF
TRBV6-5,TRBJ2-7,ASTRTGYEQY
TRBV30,TRBJ2-3,AWRGLANTDTQY
TRBV4-1,TRBJ1-2,ASSHHPGTGAYYGYT
TRBV12-3/TRBV12-4,TRBJ2-7,ASTLQGAYEQY
TRBV15,TRBJ2-5,ATSRVGTGWGTQY
TRBV18,TRBJ2-5,ASSPRGGETQY
TRBV30,TRBJ1-1,AWSRGFMAEAF
TRBV7-9,TRBJ1-4,ASSPRDRPLPNEKLF
TRBV10-2,TRBJ2-7,ASRNPEDYNSYEQY
TRBV28,TRBJ2-1,ASKVLWQRSSGRAGRYNEQF
TRBV30,TRBJ1-3,AWSVHHSYTIY
TRBV5-1,TRBJ1-2,ASRFFSPPSLANYGYT
TRBV13,TRBJ2-3,ASSETSGSTDTQY
TRBV7-9,TRBJ1-1,ASSPTIPGRGRGTEAF
TRBV28,TRBJ1-2,ASSPSGGAARVDGYT
TRBV5-5,TRBJ1-6,ASSLWPRGGRNSPLH
TRBV14,TRBJ1-2,ASSQAYSYGYT
TRBV30,TRBJ1-3,AWRPGNGNTIY
TRBV6-5,TRBJ1-1,ASSYSITTNTEAF
TRBV6-5,TRBJ2-3,ASSYPSGGTDTQY
TRBV7-9,TRBJ2-1,ASSLSRLAGGIDEQF
TRBV30,TRBJ1-2,AWSVRLGDKGYT
TRBV14,TRBJ1-6,ASSQALGSAAYNSPLH
TRBV5-5,TRBJ2-5,ASSPGLAGLKETQY
TRBV7-9,TRBJ1-2,ASTRGDLNGYT
TRBV30,TRBJ2-7,AYNLPTSRHEQY
TRBV27,TRBJ1-1,ASSLGGTANTEAF
TRBV7-8,TRBJ1-5,ASSLAMSGGSNQPQH
TRBV19,TRBJ2-4,ASSFPNPTGVAKNIQY
TRBV30,TRBJ1-1,AWNRGITEAF
TRBV3-1/TRBV3-2,TRBJ2-1,ASGGVWEQF
TRBV12-5,TRBJ2-3,ASGLVGDTDTQY
TRBV5-1,TRBJ1-1,ASSFGQMNTEAF
TRBV2,TRBJ2-3,ASSVYFSTDTQY